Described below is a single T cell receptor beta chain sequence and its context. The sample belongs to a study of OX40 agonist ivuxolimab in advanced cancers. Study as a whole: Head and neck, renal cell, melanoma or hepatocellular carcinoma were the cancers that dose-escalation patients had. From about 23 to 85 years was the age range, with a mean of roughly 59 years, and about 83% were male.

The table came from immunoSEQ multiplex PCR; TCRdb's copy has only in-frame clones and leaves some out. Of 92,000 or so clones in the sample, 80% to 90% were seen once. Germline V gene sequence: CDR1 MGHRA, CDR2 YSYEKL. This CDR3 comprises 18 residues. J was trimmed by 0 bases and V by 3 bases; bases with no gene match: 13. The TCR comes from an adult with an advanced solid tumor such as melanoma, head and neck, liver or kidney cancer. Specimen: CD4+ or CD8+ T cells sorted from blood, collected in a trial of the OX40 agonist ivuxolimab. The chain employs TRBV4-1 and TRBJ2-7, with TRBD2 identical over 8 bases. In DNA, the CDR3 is TGCGCCAGCAGCCATAATACCAGGGGAGCGGGGGTCTCCTACGAGCAGTACTTC. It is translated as CASSHNTRGAGVSYEQYF.